The following is a T cell receptor (beta chain) sequence with its context. The sample is drawn from a study of blood T cell repertoires in COVID-19. As for the study in general: Both acute and convalescent COVID-19 samples were obtained from the United States, Italy and Spain. The analysed material was cDNA or gDNA that came from T cells, B-cell-depleted T cells, or PBMCs.

The CDR3 runs to 15 residues. Between the trimmed V and J ends, which lost 0 bases and 3 bases, there was a span of 11 bases. Germline CDR1 reads SGHNT; CDR2 reads YENEEA. Profiled with immunoSEQ multiplex PCR; TCRdb holds only in-frame clones, not every one. The sample consists of about 73,000 clones, approximately 88% of them appearing once. The V and J genes are TRBV11-3 and TRBJ1-1, with D perhaps matching TRBD1 (6 bases). This receptor was obtained from a man older than 75 with active or convalescent COVID-19. Material for sequencing was peripheral blood. The chain's CDR3 is CASSLDRGRDTEAFF. CDR3 nucleotide sequence: TGTGCCAGCAGCTTAGACAGGGGAAGAGACACTGAAGCTTTCTTT.